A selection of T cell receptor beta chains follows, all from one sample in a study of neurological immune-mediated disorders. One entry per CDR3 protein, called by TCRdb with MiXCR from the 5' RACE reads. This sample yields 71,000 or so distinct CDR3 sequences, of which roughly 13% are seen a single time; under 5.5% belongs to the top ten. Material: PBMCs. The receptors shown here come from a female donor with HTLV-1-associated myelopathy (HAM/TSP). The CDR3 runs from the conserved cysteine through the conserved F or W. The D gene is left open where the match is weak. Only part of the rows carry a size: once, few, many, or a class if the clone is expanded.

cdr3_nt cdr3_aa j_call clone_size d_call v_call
TGCGCCAGCAGCTTGAATCGTCAGAGCAGCGCTGGAAACACCATATATTTT CASSLNRQSSAGNTIYF TRBJ1-3 many . TRBV5-1
TGCGCCAGCAGCTTGGGGACCCCCGGGGACATTCAGTACTTC CASSLGTPGDIQYF TRBJ2-4 many . TRBV5-1
TGTGCCAGCAGACTGATAGCGGGGGGCCTCACCCCTGGGGCCAACGTCCTGACTTTC CASRLIAGGLTPGANVLTF TRBJ2-6 many TRBD2 TRBV5-6
TGTGCCAGCAGCTTAGCGCCACTATACGAGCAGTACTTC CASSLAPLYEQYF TRBJ2-7 many . TRBV7-3
TGTGCCAGCAGCCCCGGAACAGGGAAGAATGAGCAGTTCTTC CASSPGTGKNEQFF TRBJ2-1 . . TRBV5-6
TGTGCCAGCAGTTTTCAACCTGAGTGGGGGGTTGAGCATCAGCCCCAGCATTTT CASSFQPEWGVEHQPQHF TRBJ1-5 many . TRBV6-2/TRBV6-3
TGTGCCAGCAGTTACCAGACAAATGAGCAGTTCTTC CASSYQTNEQFF TRBJ2-1 many . TRBV12-3/TRBV12-4
TGCAGTGCTTCCCCCCCGGGACAGGAGGGGGGCTACACCTTC CSASPPGQEGGYTF TRBJ1-2 many TRBD1 TRBV20-1
TGTGCCAGCAGTGAAAGACGTCAGGGACAGAACACTGAAGCTTTCTTT CASSERRQGQNTEAFF TRBJ1-1 many . TRBV2
TGCGCCAGCAGCTTGAGACAGTCACGATCAGATACGCAGTATTTT CASSLRQSRSDTQYF TRBJ2-3 medium-sized . TRBV5-1
TGTGCCAGCTGTATGGGGGGGACTGTGGCCAACGTCCTGACTTTC CASCMGGTVANVLTF TRBJ2-6 . TRBD2 TRBV28
TGCAGTGCTAGAGATTACGGGGAGGGAATCTCCTACGAGCAGTACTTC CSARDYGEGISYEQYF TRBJ2-7 many TRBD2 TRBV20-1
TGTGCCAGCAGCTTTTGGGGTGATACGCAGTATTTT CASSFWGDTQYF TRBJ2-3 . . TRBV7-9
TGCGCCAGCAGGCCGTCTACGGTTAGCTCCTACAATGAGCAGTTCTTC CASRPSTVSSYNEQFF TRBJ2-1 many . TRBV5-1
TGTGCCAGCAGCTCCGATCACAGCGCTACTGAAGCTTTCTTT CASSSDHSATEAFF TRBJ1-1 many . TRBV7-2
TGTGCCAGCAGCCTCGGGCGGGGGCCAGAGACCCAGTACTTC CASSLGRGPETQYF TRBJ2-5 many . TRBV9
TGTGCCAGCAGCTTCGGGGCCGGACAGGGGATAAAGCAGTTCTTC CASSFGAGQGIKQFF TRBJ2-1 many TRBD1 TRBV7-2
TGCAGCGCCTGGACAGAAGCTTACGAGCAGTACTTC CSAWTEAYEQYF TRBJ2-7 . . TRBV29-1
TGTGCCAGCAGCACGGCCGCGGGGGGCACAGATACGCAGTATTTT CASSTAAGGTDTQYF TRBJ2-3 many TRBD2 TRBV5-6
TGCGCCAGCAGGACTAGCGGGGGCCACGAGCAGTACTTC CASRTSGGHEQYF TRBJ2-7 few TRBD2 TRBV10-2
TGTGCCAGCAGTTCACCGGTTCGGACAGGGTACCCCGCCGAGCAGTACTTC CASSSPVRTGYPAEQYF TRBJ2-7 many TRBD1 TRBV7-9
TGCGCCAGCAGCCCGGGGGTGGGGGGCTCCTACAATGAGCAGTTCTTC CASSPGVGGSYNEQFF TRBJ2-1 . . TRBV5-1
TGTGCCAGCAGTAACCGAGTTAATGCTTTCTTT CASSNRVNAFF TRBJ1-1 many . TRBV6-2/TRBV6-3
TGTGCCAGCAGGTGGGAGGGGGCAACGAACACCGGGGAGCTGTTTTTT CASRWEGATNTGELFF TRBJ2-2 many . TRBV7-3
TGCGCCAGCAGCGCCCCATTCAGGGAGACCCAGTACTTC CASSAPFRETQYF TRBJ2-5 many . TRBV5-1
TGTGCCAGCAGCCTTGCCGGGCGGGGTGCCGGCGATGGGCAGTTCTTC CASSLAGRGAGDGQFF TRBJ2-1 . . TRBV9
TGTGCCAGCAGCTTAGATAATCAGCCCCAGCATTTT CASSLDNQPQHF TRBJ1-5 many . TRBV7-9
TGTGCCAGCAGCCGGCAGGGGGTAGCTTTCTTT CASSRQGVAFF TRBJ1-1 many TRBD1 TRBV3-1
TGTGCCACCAGCGGGGGGAGCGCAGATACGCAGTATTTT CATSGGSADTQYF TRBJ2-3 many TRBD2 TRBV6-4
TGTGCCAGCAGCGCAGCTACCCGGACAGGGGAGTTCAACTATGGCTACACCTTC CASSAATRTGEFNYGYTF TRBJ1-2 . TRBD1 TRBV7-9
TGTGCCAGCAGCCAAGGCCTTGACAGGTCCTACGAGCAGTACTTC CASSQGLDRSYEQYF TRBJ2-7 few . TRBV4-2
TGTGCCAGCAGCCAAGTATCCTCCGGAACTGAAGCTTTCTTT CASSQVSSGTEAFF TRBJ1-1 many . TRBV3-1
TGCAGTGCTAGAGGCCACCTGGGGGCCTGGAATCAGCCCCAGCATTTT CSARGHLGAWNQPQHF TRBJ1-5 . . TRBV20-1
TGTGCCAGCAGCTTATCGGCTGGCACCTACGAGCAGTACTTC CASSLSAGTYEQYF TRBJ2-7 many . TRBV7-2
TGCGCCAGCAGCTTGCGTGGTTTAAGCACAGATACGCAGTATTTT CASSLRGLSTDTQYF TRBJ2-3 many . TRBV5-1
TGTGCCAGCCGAAGTATATCCTACGAGCAGTACTTC CASRSISYEQYF TRBJ2-7 many . TRBV28
TGCAGTGCTAGTCTCCCGGGACAGGCGGACACCGGGGAGCTGTTTTTT CSASLPGQADTGELFF TRBJ2-2 many TRBD1 TRBV20-1
TGTGCCAGCAGCCAAGATTCCGACAGAACGGACGAGCAGTACTTC CASSQDSDRTDEQYF TRBJ2-7 . . TRBV14
TGTGCCAGCAGCAAAAGACTAGATGGCTCCTACGAGCAGTACTTC CASSKRLDGSYEQYF TRBJ2-7 few . TRBV7-2
TGCGCCAGCAGTAGGGCCACCGTGGGCGAAAAACTGTTTTTT CASSRATVGEKLFF TRBJ1-4 few . TRBV10-2